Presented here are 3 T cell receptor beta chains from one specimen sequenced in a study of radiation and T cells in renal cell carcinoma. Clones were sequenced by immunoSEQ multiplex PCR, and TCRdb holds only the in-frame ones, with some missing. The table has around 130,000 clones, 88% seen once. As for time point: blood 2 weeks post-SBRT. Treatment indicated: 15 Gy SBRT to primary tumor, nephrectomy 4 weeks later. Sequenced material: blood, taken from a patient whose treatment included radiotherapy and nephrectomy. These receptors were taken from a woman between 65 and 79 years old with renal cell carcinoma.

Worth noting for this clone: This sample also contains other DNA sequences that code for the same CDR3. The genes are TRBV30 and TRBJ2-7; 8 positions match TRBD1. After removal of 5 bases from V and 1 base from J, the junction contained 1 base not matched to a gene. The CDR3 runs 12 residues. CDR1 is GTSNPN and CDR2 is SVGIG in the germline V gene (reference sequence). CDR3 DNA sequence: TGTGCCTGGGGACAGGGATCCTACGAGCAGTACTTC. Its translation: CAWGQGSYEQYF.

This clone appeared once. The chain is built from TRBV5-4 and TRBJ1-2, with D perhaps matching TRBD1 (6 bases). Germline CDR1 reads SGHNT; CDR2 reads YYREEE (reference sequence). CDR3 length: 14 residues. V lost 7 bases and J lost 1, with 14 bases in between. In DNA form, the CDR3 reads TGTGCCAGCGGAGACAGGAACTATAACTATGGCTACACCTTC. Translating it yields CASGDRNYNYGYTF.

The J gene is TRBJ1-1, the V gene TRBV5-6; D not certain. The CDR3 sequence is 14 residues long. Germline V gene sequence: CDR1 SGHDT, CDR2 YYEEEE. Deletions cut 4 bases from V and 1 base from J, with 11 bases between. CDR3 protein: CASSRGRKNTEAFF. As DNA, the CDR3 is TGTGCCAGCAGCAGAGGACGGAAGAACACTGAAGCTTTCTTT. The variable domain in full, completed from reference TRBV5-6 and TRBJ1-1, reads DAGVTQSPTHLIKTRGQQVTLRCSPKSGHDTVSWYQQALGQGPQFIFQYYEEEERQRGNFPDRFSGHQFPNYSSELNVNALLLGDSALYLCASSRGRKNTEAFFGQGTRLTVV.